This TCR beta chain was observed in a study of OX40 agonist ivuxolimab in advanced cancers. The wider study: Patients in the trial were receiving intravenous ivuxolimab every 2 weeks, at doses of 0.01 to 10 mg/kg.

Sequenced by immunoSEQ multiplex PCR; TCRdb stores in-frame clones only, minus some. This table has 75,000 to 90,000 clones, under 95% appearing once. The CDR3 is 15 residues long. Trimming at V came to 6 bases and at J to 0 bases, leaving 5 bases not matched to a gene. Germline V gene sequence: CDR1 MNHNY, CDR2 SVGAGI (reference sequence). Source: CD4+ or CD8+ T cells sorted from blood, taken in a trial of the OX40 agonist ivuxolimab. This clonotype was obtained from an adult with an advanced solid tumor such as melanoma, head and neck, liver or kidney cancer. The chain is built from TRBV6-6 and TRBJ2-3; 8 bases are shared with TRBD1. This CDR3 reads CASRRQGASTDTQYF. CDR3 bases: TGTGCCAGCAGGCGGCAGGGGGCAAGCACAGATACGCAGTATTTT.